The rows below give T cell receptor beta chains drawn from one sample of a study of early T cells in non-severe SARS-CoV-2 infection. TCRdb processed the 5' RACE reads anew with MiXCR; each CDR3 protein has one entry. The sample consists of 35,000 to 45,000 distinct CDR3 sequences, 12% of them appearing once. The sequencing input was whole blood. The receptors stem from an adult who was a healthcare worker with PCR-confirmed SARS-CoV-2 infection or an uninfected control (not recorded which). Both conserved end residues are part of each CDR3. The D gene is left open where the match is weak. Only part of the rows carry a size: once, few, many, or a class if the clone is expanded.

V gene	J gene	D gene	clone size	CDR3 protein	CDR3 DNA
TRBV12-3/TRBV12-4	TRBJ1-1	TRBD1	.	CASSLRTGLNTEAFF	TGTGCCAGCAGTCTGAGGACAGGGCTGAACACTGAAGCTTTCTTT
TRBV25-1	TRBJ2-3	.	many	CASSEPDRITDTQYF	TGTGCCAGCAGTGAACCGGATAGGATCACAGATACGCAGTATTTT
TRBV12-3/TRBV12-4	TRBJ1-1	.	.	CAIQDRLTEVFF	TGTGCCATCCAAGACAGGTTAACTGAAGTTTTCTTT
TRBV5-1	TRBJ2-5	.	few	CASSLEGLAQETQYF	TGCGCCAGCAGCTTGGAAGGACTTGCTCAAGAGACCCAGTACTTC
TRBV11-1	TRBJ2-1	TRBD2	.	CAGTLAGNNEQFF	TGTGCCGGAACACTAGCGGGAAACAATGAGCAGTTCTTC
TRBV27	TRBJ2-7	.	many	CASSPTGYYEQYF	TGTGCCAGCAGCCCTACAGGGTACTACGAGCAGTACTTC
TRBV28	TRBJ2-5	.	once	CASSSYQGSQETQYF	TGTGCCAGCAGTTCTTATCAAGGCAGTCAAGAGACCCAGTACTTC
TRBV29-1	TRBJ2-2	.	many	CSVEDRLGRGELFF	TGCAGCGTTGAAGATCGGTTAGGACGCGGGGAGCTGTTTTTT
TRBV9	TRBJ1-6	.	.	CASSAGTESPLHF	TGTGCCAGCAGCGCAGGGACGGAGTCACCCCTCCACTTT
TRBV12-3/TRBV12-4	TRBJ2-3	.	few	CACRRDTDTQYF	TGTGCCTGCCGAAGGGACACAGATACGCAGTATTTT
TRBV20-1	TRBJ2-7	TRBD2	few	CSARRPGGRSYEQYF	TGCAGTGCTAGACGCCCCGGCGGGAGGTCTTACGAGCAGTACTTC
TRBV4-3	TRBJ1-3	.	few	CASSQDAGNTIYF	TGCGCCAGCAGCCAAGATGCGGGAAACACCATATATTTT
TRBV3-1	TRBJ2-3	.	many	CASSLSLAEDTQYF	TGTGCCAGCAGCCTGTCTTTAGCGGAGGATACGCAGTATTTT
TRBV4-2	TRBJ2-3	TRBD2	.	CASSQVLGEGDTQYF	TGTGCCAGCAGCCAAGTATTGGGGGAGGGAGATACGCAGTATTTT
TRBV10-3	TRBJ2-7	.	medium-sized	CAISDSSYEQYF	TGTGCCATCAGTGACAGTTCCTACGAGCAGTACTTC
TRBV4-1	TRBJ1-6	.	few	CASSQQIIRSPLHF	TGCGCCAGCAGCCAACAGATTATCCGGTCACCCCTCCACTTT
TRBV29-1	TRBJ2-1	.	many	CSVGSTGYNEQFF	TGCAGCGTTGGCTCCACAGGGTACAATGAGCAGTTCTTC
TRBV11-1	TRBJ2-7	TRBD1	many	CASSPRDRGEQYF	TGTGCCAGCAGCCCCAGGGACAGGGGCGAGCAGTACTTC
TRBV6-1	TRBJ2-7	TRBD2	many	CASRQGGRTYEQYF	TGTGCCAGCAGGCAGGGAGGGAGAACCTACGAGCAGTACTTC
TRBV10-3	TRBJ2-1	.	many	CAISREGLNYNEQFF	TGTGCCATCAGTCGAGAGGGACTCAACTACAATGAGCAGTTCTTC
TRBV2	TRBJ2-7	TRBD2	few	CASSELGLAGAEQYF	TGTGCCAGCAGTGAATTGGGACTAGCGGGAGCCGAGCAGTACTTC
TRBV5-1	TRBJ2-1	TRBD1	few	CASSVSGTATYNEQFF	TGCGCCAGCAGTGTGTCAGGGACAGCTACCTACAATGAGCAGTTCTTC
TRBV6-1	TRBJ1-1	.	few	CASSEAGALAFF	TGTGCCAGCAGTGAAGCCGGCGCGTTAGCTTTCTTT
TRBV6-4	TRBJ2-1	TRBD2	many	CASSRGLAGGFPSRSYNEQFF	TGTGCCAGCAGTCGGGGACTAGCGGGAGGATTCCCTAGCCGCTCCTACAATGAGCAGTTCTTC
TRBV12-3/TRBV12-4	TRBJ2-7	TRBD1	few	CASNLGGQLYEQYF	TGTGCCAGCAACTTAGGGGGACAGCTCTACGAGCAGTACTTC
TRBV5-6	TRBJ2-1	TRBD2	many	CASSLFRGGNNEQFF	TGTGCCAGCAGCTTGTTCCGCGGGGGGAACAATGAGCAGTTCTTC
TRBV9	TRBJ2-3	.	.	CASGPDTQYF	TGTGCCAGCGGTCCAGATACGCAGTATTTT
TRBV4-3	TRBJ2-3	TRBD2	.	CASSQESGRAMVDTQYF	TGCGCCAGCAGCCAAGAGAGCGGGAGGGCCATGGTAGATACGCAGTATTTT
TRBV6-5	TRBJ2-7	.	.	CASSYSWSPGINEQYF	TGTGCCAGCAGTTACTCGTGGAGCCCTGGGATCAACGAGCAGTACTTC
TRBV5-5	TRBJ2-2	.	many	CASSPVFLGDTGELFF	TGTGCCAGCAGCCCCGTTTTCCTGGGGGACACCGGGGAGCTGTTTTTT
TRBV29-1	TRBJ2-5	.	.	CSVNEETQYF	TGCAGCGTTAACGAAGAGACCCAGTACTTC
TRBV20-1	TRBJ2-1	TRBD2	many	CSARKGGRPNEQFF	TGCAGTGCTAGGAAGGGCGGGAGGCCCAATGAGCAGTTCTTC
TRBV5-4	TRBJ2-2	.	.	CASSFGGASLAGELFF	TGTGCCAGCAGCTTTGGGGGGGCGTCTTTGGCCGGGGAGCTGTTTTTT
TRBV6-2/TRBV6-3	TRBJ2-1	.	many	CASSQARSSYNEQFF	TGTGCCAGCTCCCAAGCGAGGAGCTCCTACAATGAGCAGTTCTTC
TRBV2	TRBJ2-1	TRBD2	few	CASSEERGDYNEQFF	TGTGCCAGCAGTGAGGAGCGGGGGGACTACAATGAGCAGTTCTTC
TRBV4-3	TRBJ2-5	.	many	CASSQAEMGTQETQYF	TGCGCCAGCAGCCAAGCGGAAATGGGAACCCAAGAGACCCAGTACTTC
TRBV6-5	TRBJ2-2	.	many	CASSYRLTGELFF	TGTGCCAGCAGTTACAGGCTTACCGGGGAGCTGTTTTTT
TRBV20-1	TRBJ2-7	.	.	CSASHGRAYEQYF	TGCAGTGCTTCACACGGGCGGGCATACGAGCAGTACTTC
TRBV5-4	TRBJ1-2	.	many	CASSSLGGGYTF	TGTGCCAGCAGCAGCCTCGGAGGAGGCTACACCTTC
TRBV6-1	TRBJ2-7	TRBD1	.	CASSEGTGGGNYEQYF	TGTGCCAGCAGTGAAGGGACAGGGGGAGGAAACTACGAGCAGTACTTC
TRBV6-2/TRBV6-3	TRBJ1-5	.	.	CASTPDGTNQPQHF	TGTGCCAGCACCCCGGACGGTACCAATCAGCCCCAGCATTTT
TRBV4-2	TRBJ2-1	.	many	CASSQGSGRSSYNEQFF	TGTGCCAGCAGCCAAGGAAGCGGCCGGAGCTCCTACAATGAGCAGTTCTTC
TRBV20-1	TRBJ1-2	TRBD1	.	CSADREDYGYTF	TGCAGTGCTGACAGGGAGGACTATGGCTACACCTTC
TRBV20-1	TRBJ2-3	TRBD2	.	CSAIGLAGITDTQYF	TGCAGTGCTATCGGACTAGCGGGGATCACAGATACGCAGTATTTT
TRBV6-2/TRBV6-3	TRBJ2-2	.	many	CATLEQNTGELFF	TGTGCCACCTTGGAACAGAACACCGGGGAGCTGTTTTTT
TRBV13	TRBJ2-7	.	many	CASSFGQGSYEQYF	.
TRBV28	TRBJ2-1	TRBD1	few	CATLRDSTYNEQFF	TGTGCCACTCTCAGGGACAGTACGTACAATGAGCAGTTCTTC
TRBV7-9	TRBJ1-2	.	few	CARFYGYTF	TGTGCCAGGTTTTATGGCTACACCTTC
TRBV4-1	TRBJ2-1	TRBD2	many	CASSQVLSSGGAQWQFF	TGCGCCAGCAGCCAAGTCCTCTCTAGCGGGGGGGCCCAATGGCAGTTCTTC
TRBV6-2/TRBV6-3	TRBJ2-7	.	many	CASSYLRTSYEQYF	TGTGCCAGCAGTTACTTGAGGACCTCCTACGAGCAGTACTTC